This is a list of T cell receptor beta chains from one sample in a study of T-cell memory formation after mild COVID-19. TCRdb redid the calling of the 5' RACE reads with MiXCR, one entry per CDR3 protein. Among 250,000 or so distinct CDR3 sequences, 7.5% to 10% were seen once, and the ten largest hold 20% to 25%. The specimen was PBMCs or a T cell subset sorted from them (not recorded which). The receptors shown here come from a man younger than 30 who had mild COVID-19 (a few samples of this study predate the infection). Cell type and time point are not known. Each CDR3 is given with its conserved first and last residue.

J gene | V gene | CDR3 protein
TRBJ1-2 | TRBV29-1 | CSDLDNYGYTF
TRBJ1-1 | TRBV7-2 | CASSRREAFF
TRBJ2-3 | TRBV12-3/TRBV12-4 | CASSESGGADTQYF
TRBJ1-2 | TRBV12-3/TRBV12-4 | CASSLRATSNYGYTF
TRBJ2-5 | TRBV2 | CASRVGREETQYF
TRBJ1-1 | TRBV4-1 | CASSQVLTGVNTEAFF
TRBJ2-7 | TRBV20-1 | CSAQRRAGGEQYF
TRBJ2-1 | TRBV6-5 | CASSASGLVYNEQFF
TRBJ2-3 | TRBV11-2 | CASSVGTSVDTQYF
TRBJ1-1 | TRBV5-6 | CASSFSVTEAFF
TRBJ1-1 | TRBV7-8 | CASSFNLESEAFF
TRBJ1-4 | TRBV11-2 | CASSLAALMDEKLFF
TRBJ2-3 | TRBV20-1 | CSAPIAGGGTDTQYF
TRBJ1-5 | TRBV11-1 | CASSLSDYQPQHF
TRBJ2-7 | TRBV15 | CATSPGTAYEQYF
TRBJ2-2 | TRBV7-2 | CASSLTPLGTGELFF
TRBJ2-2 | TRBV30 | CAYQRGLNTGELFF
TRBJ2-5 | TRBV4-3 | CASSQDRQGAKTQYF
TRBJ2-1 | TRBV7-9 | CASSRGHNEQFF
TRBJ2-7 | TRBV20-1 | CSATDLAYEQYF
TRBJ2-3 | TRBV29-1 | CSVEMWGLDAQYF
TRBJ2-5 | TRBV18 | CASSPTRGFQETQYF
TRBJ1-1 | TRBV28 | CASRVGQLNTEAFF